Listed below are T cell receptor beta chains from one sample, sequenced in a study of post-analysis software for immune sequencing data. Each CDR3 protein gets one entry after TCRdb re-called the PCR reads with MiXCR. The profile shows about 540,000 distinct CDR3 sequences, around 34% of them singletons. Sequences were obtained from blood. The receptor set was obtained from a girl aged 2-17 years with multiple sclerosis. The CDR3 runs from the conserved cysteine through the conserved F or W. The D gene is left open where the match is weak. Size tells how often a clone was seen (once, few, many) or the class of an expanded clone, and some rows leave it out.

v_gene	d_gene	abundance	j_gene	CDR3aa	CDR3nt
TRBV15	NA	NA	TRBJ2-1	CAASRDLVAYEQFF	TGTGCCGCCAGCAGAGATCTGGTAGCATATGAGCAGTTCTTC
TRBV9	TRBD1	NA	TRBJ1-2	CASSVEPGGRKNYGYIF	TGTGCCAGCAGCGTAGAGCCAGGGGGCAGGAAGAACTATGGCTACATCTTC
TRBV7-9	NA	once	TRBJ1-4	CASSRTGFRGEKLFF	TGTGCCAGCAGCCGAACAGGTTTCCGTGGGGAAAAACTGTTTTTT
TRBV5-1	NA	NA	TRBJ1-1	CASSLGPENTEAFF	TGCGCCAGCAGCTTGGGACCGGAGAACACTGAAGCTTTCTTT
TRBV20-1	NA	NA	TRBJ2-1	CSAIEAERGYMNEQFF	TGCAGTGCCATAGAGGCAGAACGGGGGTATATGAATGAGCAGTTCTTC
TRBV7-9	TRBD1	few	TRBJ2-1	CASSLSPGTVPYNEQFF	TGTGCCAGCAGCTTATCCCCCGGGACAGTCCCCTACAATGAGCAGTTCTTC
TRBV20-1	NA	NA	TRBJ2-7	CSARVTAYEQYF	TGCAGTGCTAGAGTTACGGCCTACGAGCAGTACTTC
TRBV20-1	NA	few	TRBJ2-1	CSARKYGGTGSYNEQFF	TGCAGTGCTAGAAAATACGGGGGTACAGGCTCCTACAATGAGCAGTTCTTC
TRBV20-1	NA	NA	TRBJ2-5	CSAHPSKETQYF	TGCAGTGCGCACCCTAGTAAAGAGACCCAGTACTTC
TRBV10-2	NA	NA	TRBJ2-5	CASVRRGGASETQYF	TGCGCCAGCGTTAGGAGGGGGGGAGCCTCTGAGACCCAGTACTTC
TRBV7-7	TRBD2	NA	TRBJ2-5	CATGGTSGASAQETQYF	TGTGCTACGGGAGGGACTAGCGGGGCCTCTGCCCAAGAGACCCAGTACTTC
TRBV6-5	NA	few	TRBJ2-7	CASRRVGDYEQYF	TGTGCCAGCAGGAGGGTGGGGGATTACGAGCAGTACTTC
TRBV4-1	NA	few	TRBJ2-4	CASSQDGGGLYENIQYF	TGCGCCAGCAGCCAAGATGGTGGGGGCCTTTACGAAAACATTCAGTACTTC
TRBV12-3/TRBV12-4	NA	few	TRBJ2-7	CASSLKAYSYEQYF	TGTGCCAGCAGTTTAAAGGCCTACTCCTACGAGCAGTACTTC
TRBV4-1	NA	NA	TRBJ2-3	CASSQDPPEDTQYF	TGCGCCAGCAGCCAAGATCCCCCGGAAGATACGCAGTATTTT
TRBV20-1	TRBD1	few	TRBJ1-6	CSAPGGQANNSPLHF	TGCAGTGCTCCCGGGGGACAGGCCAATAATTCACCCCTCCACTTT